Listed here are 17 T cell receptor beta chains from one sample, sequenced in a study of T cell clones after liver transplantation. Libraries were prepared by immunoSEQ multiplex PCR; TCRdb keeps only in-frame clonotypes and omits some of them. The sample records about 120,000 clones, 75% to 95% being singletons. This sample comprised CD4+ T cells from blood, obtained 12 months after liver transplant. Every receptor here comes from a human patient who received a liver transplant. Certain T cells may be donor cells from the graft.

The J gene is TRBJ2-1, the V gene TRBV14; no clear D. V lost 1 base and J 7 bases, leaving 11 bases between the germline ends. Germline V gene data show CDR1 as SGHDN and CDR2 as FVKESK. This CDR3 has 14 residues. The CDR3 DNA sequence: TGTGCCAGCAGCCAAGGATCACGGATGAATGAGCAGTTCTTC. Its protein is CASSQGSRMNEQFF.

This chain joins TRBV6-1 and TRBJ2-1; no clear D gene. The ends were cut back, 10 bases at V and 10 bases at J, with 17 bases in the middle. The CDR3 extends over 12 amino acids. Germline lookup yields CDR1 MNHNS and CDR2 SASEGT. Here the CDR3 reads CATCQTREEQFF. The CDR3, as DNA: TGTGCCACCTGTCAGACACGAGAGGAGCAGTTCTTC.

The rearrangement uses TRBV21-1 and TRBJ1-1; the D call TRBD1 from the table was never checked on the DNA. TRBV21-1 is classified as a pseudogene. This CDR3 has 18 amino acids. The CDR3 DNA sequence: TGTGCCAGCAGCACAATCGCAATTTTGGGACAGCCGAACACTGAAGCTTTCTTT. As protein: CASSTIAILGQPNTEAFF.

The chain is built from TRBV5-1 and TRBJ2-3; 14 bases are shared with TRBD2. The germline V gene has CDR1 SGHRS and CDR2 YFSETQ. There are 15 residues in the CDR3. Trimming cost V 2 bases and J 6 bases; bases outside gene matches: 2. The CDR3 DNA sequence: TGCGCCAGCAGCTTCGGGACTAGCGGGAGCGATACGCAGTATTTT. Its protein is CASSFGTSGSDTQYF.

The chain uses TRBV5-4 and TRBJ2-5; D possibly corresponds to TRBD2 (6 bases). CDR3 size: 15 residues. Germline values: CDR1 SGHNT, CDR2 YYREEE (reference sequence). V was pared by 2 bases and J by 2 bases, with 13 bases between. CDR3 residues: CASSFGGNGQETQYF. The DNA of the CDR3 is TGTGCCAGCAGCTTTGGAGGGAACGGGCAAGAGACCCAGTACTTC.

J is TRBJ1-2 and V is TRBV9; a weak D match, TRBD1 (5 bases). Germline assignment: CDR1 SGDLS and CDR2 YYNGEE. The V gene lost 0 bases and the J gene lost 4 bases, with 16 bases spanning the gap. CDR3 length equals 16 residues. CDR3 in DNA: TGTGCCAGCAGCGTAGGGTCCGCGGGGCTAGGCTATGGCTACACCTTC. Translating gives CASSVGSAGLGYGYTF.

The rearrangement links TRBV29-1 to TRBJ2-7; possibly TRBD1 or TRBD2 for D (5 bases each). The germline V gene has CDR1 SQVTM and CDR2 ANQGSEA. Trimming shortened V by 4 bases and J by 2 bases, and 15 bases separated the two germline ends. The CDR3 totals 14 residues. Here the CDR3 reads CSVANWDAAYEQYF. In DNA, the CDR3 is TGCAGCGTTGCAAACTGGGACGCGGCCTACGAGCAGTACTTC.

The chain has TRBV6-1 and TRBJ1-1, with a possible D match to TRBD1 (5 bases). Trimming left V 4 bases short and J 4 bases short, with 16 bases between. Germline loops: CDR1 MNHNS, CDR2 SASEGT. The length of the CDR3 is 15 residues. The CDR3 sequence is CASSVDGGWSTEAFF. In DNA, the CDR3 is TGTGCCAGCAGTGTCGACGGGGGTTGGAGCACTGAAGCTTTCTTT.

The CDR3 bases are TGTGCCAGCAGGCCAACTACGGGACTAGCGGGAGGGGTTTACAATGAGCAGTTCTTC. Translating gives CASRPTTGLAGGVYNEQFF. This chain joins TRBV28 and TRBJ2-1, with 16 bases fitting TRBD2. The germline V gene encodes CDR1 MDHEN and CDR2 SYDVKM. The ends lost 6 bases at V and 4 bases at J; junction bases unmatched: 12. This CDR3 spans 19 amino acids.

The gene calls are TRBV10-2 and TRBJ2-2, with 8 bases identical to TRBD1. The length of the CDR3 is 13 residues. Germline trimming cut 5 bases from V and 6 bases from J; bases unmatched to any gene: 2. From germline, CDR1 is WSHSY and CDR2 SAAADI. The CDR3 region has the DNA TGCGCCAGCAGTCCCAGGGGGCCCGGGGAGCTGTTTTTT. Protein: CASSPRGPGELFF.

The genes are TRBV28 and TRBJ2-3, with TRBD2 identical over 9 bases. The CDR3 is 14 amino acids. Germline CDR1 reads MDHEN; CDR2 reads SYDVKM. The V gene end was trimmed by 4 bases and the J gene end by 4 bases; junction bases not matched to a gene: 3. The CDR3 DNA sequence: TGTGCCAGCAGTTCCGCGGGAGGGGCAGATACGCAGTATTTT. The encoded protein is CASSSAGGADTQYF.

This clone was observed at least ten times. The chain uses TRBV7-8 and TRBJ2-7, with D tentatively TRBD2 (6 bases). CDR1 SGHVS and CDR2 FQNEAQ come from the germline V gene. Trimming removed 5 bases at V and 3 bases at J, with 14 bases between. The CDR3 loop spans 14 amino acids. The CDR3 nucleotides read TGTGCCAGCAGCCCCGCGGGACTTGGCTACGAGCAGTACTTC. Its translation is CASSPAGLGYEQYF.

This clone has only a few counts. The J gene is TRBJ2-1, the V gene TRBV5-1; 11 bases map to TRBD1. The germline V gene encodes CDR1 SGHRS and CDR2 YFSETQ. V was pared by 1 base and J by 7 bases, with 4 bases of the junction left unmatched. The CDR3 loop spans 15 amino acids. The CDR3: CASSLFGTGGNEQFF. The CDR3, as DNA: TGCGCCAGCAGCTTGTTTGGGACAGGGGGTAATGAGCAGTTCTTC.

The CDR3 DNA reads as TGTGCCAGCAGCTTGAACCTTGACAGGCGTGCTTTCTTT. This gives the protein CASSLNLDRRAFF. The chain combines TRBV5-6 with TRBJ1-1, with D maybe TRBD1 (6 bases). CDR1 is SGHDT and CDR2 is YYEEEE in the germline V gene. This CDR3 is built from 13 residues. The V gene lost 1 base and the J gene lost 11 bases, with 15 bases spanning the gap.

The chain carries TRBV10-1 and TRBJ2-1; D unresolved. The germline V and J ends were trimmed by 3 bases and 4 bases, with 7 bases remaining between them. Germline CDR1 is WNHNN and CDR2 is SYGVQD (reference sequence). This CDR3 has 13 residues. The CDR3 DNA follows: TGCGCCAGCAGTGACGACGGTTACAATGAGCAGTTCTTC. It codes for CASSDDGYNEQFF.

J is TRBJ2-2 and V is TRBV5-1, with TRBD1 matching 7 bases. J was trimmed by 3 bases and V by 3 bases; bases with no gene match: 5. The length of the CDR3 is 15 residues. Germline loops: CDR1 SGHRS, CDR2 YFSETQ. The CDR3 bases are TGCGCCAGCAGCTCGACAGGGACGGACACCGGGGAGCTGTTTTTT. This codes for CASSSTGTDTGELFF.

The rearrangement joins TRBV30 to TRBJ1-5, with D maybe TRBD1 (5 bases). The CDR3 has 14 amino acids. Trimming cost V 2 bases and J 7 bases, with 15 bases left between them. Germline lookup yields CDR1 GTSNPN and CDR2 SVGIG (reference sequence). This chain's CDR3 is CAWSLGEGNQPQHF. CDR3 sequence (DNA): TGTGCCTGGAGTCTGGGTGAGGGGAACCAGCCCCAGCATTTT.